The TCR beta chain described here comes from a study of blood T cell repertoires in COVID-19. Turning to the study itself: Acute-phase and convalescent COVID-19 samples originated in the United States, Italy and Spain. The cDNA or gDNA used as material had been derived from T cells, B-cell-depleted T cells, or PBMCs.

The CDR3 spans 11 residues. Germline V gives CDR1 SEHNR, CDR2 FQNEAQ (reference sequence). Deletions cut 4 bases from V and 3 bases from J, with 4 bases between. Per the authors' pipeline: Reference gene primer amplification gave nucleated cell count estimates. The table came from immunoSEQ multiplex PCR; TCRdb's copy has only in-frame clones and leaves some out. The DNA was the basis for D and trimming; V, J and clone size are from that table. The sample contains roughly 90,000 clones, 89% of which appear only once. The chain employs TRBV7-9 and TRBJ2-7, with unresolved D. This TCR was sampled from a woman at least 80 years old with active COVID-19. Input material: peripheral blood. CDR3 sequence (DNA): TGTGCCAGCAGCTCAGACTACGAGCAGTACTTC. Residues: CASSSDYEQYF. Full variable domain (missing parts from reference TRBV7-9 and TRBJ2-7): DTGVSQNPRHKITKRGQNVTFRCDPISEHNRLYWYRQTLGQGPEFLTYFQNEAQLEKSRLLSDRFSAERPKGSFSTLEIQRTEQGDSAMYLCASSSDYEQYFGPGTRLTVT.